The 30 T cell receptor beta chains below come from one sample, sequenced in a study of vaccination effects on CD4 cells after COVID-19. Pools of viral peptides were used by the ViraFEST assay to expand antigen-specific CD4+ T cells ahead of sequencing. Following 10 days of culture, CD4+ T cells were isolated. Documented for the person is a PCR-confirmed SARS-CoV-2 infection occurring between March and December 2020. Profiled with immunoSEQ multiplex PCR; TCRdb holds only in-frame clones, not every one. Among some 40,000 clones, around 70% were seen once, and the ten largest hold about a sixth. No antigen is known for these receptors. The starting material was CD4+ T cells from PBMCs cultured with HCoV-NL63 spike peptides, obtained before COVID-19 vaccination. These receptors were taken from a human donor who had a prior SARS-CoV-2 infection.

V and J are TRBV5-6 and TRBJ2-2; D is uncertain. V was cut by 3 bases and J by 5 bases, with 5 bases left in between. CDR3 length: 12 amino acids. Per the germline V gene, CDR1 is SGHDT and CDR2 is YYEEEE. The DNA for the CDR3 is TGTGCCAGCAGCTCCACAACCGGGGAGCTGTTTTTT. This translates into CASSSTTGELFF.

The V call is TRBV11-2, the J call TRBJ2-7; D unclear. V shed 5 bases and J shed 4 bases, with 12 bases lying between them. Germline V gene lookup returns CDR1 SGHAT and CDR2 FQNNGV. This CDR3 has 13 residues. The CDR3: CASSTDLGYEQYF. In DNA, the CDR3 is TGTGCCAGCAGCACGGACCTGGGTTACGAGCAGTACTTC. Full variable domain (rest looked up from reference TRBV11-2 and TRBJ2-7): EAGVAQSPRYKIIEKRQSVAFWCNPISGHATLYWYQQILGQGPKLLIQFQNNGVVDDSQLPKDRFSAERLKGVDSTLKIQPAKLEDSAVYLCASSTDLGYEQYFGPGTRLTVT.

CDR3 sequence (DNA): TGTGCCAGCAGTAGTGGACAGGGAACTGAAGCTTTCTTT. Protein product: CASSSGQGTEAFF. This sequence joins TRBV28 and TRBJ1-1; TRBD1 matches 8 bases. The V segment lost 5 bases and the J segment 5 bases; nucleotides outside the gene matches: 4. CDR3 size: 13 residues. Germline V gene lookup returns CDR1 MDHEN and CDR2 SYDVKM.

The rearrangement joins TRBV12-3 or TRBV12-4 to TRBJ2-5, with D uncertain. Trimming removed 1 base from V and 5 bases from J, with 8 bases in between. There are 13 residues in the CDR3. CDR3 sequence: CASSLVTQETQYF. DNA of the CDR3: TGTGCCAGCAGTTTAGTAACGCAGGAGACCCAGTACTTC.

V gene TRBV5-1 combines with J gene TRBJ2-3; 10 bases agree with TRBD2. There are 16 residues in the CDR3. V was clipped by 5 bases and J by 0 bases; unmatched bases: 6. Germline V lookup: CDR1 SGHRS, CDR2 YFSETQ. CDR3: CASRVGLAQSTDTQYF. CDR3 nucleotides: TGCGCCAGCAGGGTGGGACTAGCGCAAAGCACAGATACGCAGTATTTT. Full variable domain (missing parts from reference TRBV5-1 and TRBJ2-3): KAGVTQTPRYLIKTRGQQVTLSCSPISGHRSVSWYQQTPGQGLQFLFEYFSETQRNKGNFPGRFSGRQFSNSRSEMNVSTLELGDSALYLCASRVGLAQSTDTQYFGPGTRLTVL.

The chain couples TRBV2 to TRBJ1-5; D is uncertain. This CDR3 region has 15 residues. Deletions cut 2 bases from V and 6 bases from J, with 14 bases between. Per the germline V gene, CDR1 is SNHLY and CDR2 is FYNNEI. The CDR3 coding sequence is TGTGCCAGCAGTGAATCTTCAAGGGATGGTCAGCCCCAGCATTTT. It specifies CASSESSRDGQPQHF.

The genes are TRBV7-3 and TRBJ2-1; no clear D gene. Germline V CDR1 and CDR2: SGHTA, FQGTGA. CDR3 length equals 15 residues. V lost 1 base and J 4 bases, leaving 11 bases between the germline ends. Written as DNA, the CDR3 is TGTGCCAGCAGCTTAAATTACTCTTTATACAATGAGCAGTTCTTC. Translated, it gives CASSLNYSLYNEQFF.

The chain uses TRBV6-2 or TRBV6-3 and TRBJ1-4; no clear D. The V gene's germline CDR1 is MNHEY and CDR2 SVGEGT. The CDR3 sequence is 12 residues long. V gave up 5 bases and J gave up 7 bases, with 8 bases separating them. The DNA of the CDR3 is TGTGCCAGCAGTCGGGCGCTTGAAAAACTGTTTTTT. It translates to CASSRALEKLFF.

The V gene is TRBV2, the J gene TRBJ1-1, with 7 bases fitting TRBD1. The germline CDR1 and CDR2 sequences are SNHLY and FYNNEI. J gave up 6 bases and V 7 bases, and 8 bases lay outside the gene matches. There are 13 residues in the CDR3. CDR3 amino acids: CASNIETGSEAFF. CDR3 in DNA: TGTGCCAGCAACATAGAGACAGGGTCTGAAGCTTTCTTT.

The chain is built from TRBV10-3 and TRBJ2-2, with D unresolved. This CDR3 has 11 residues. The V end was cut by 10 bases, the J end by 6 bases, with 9 bases between. Germline assignment: CDR1 ENHRY and CDR2 SYGVKD. The CDR3 sequence: CATSRPGELFF. The CDR3 nucleotides read TGTGCCACTTCAAGACCCGGGGAGCTGTTTTTT.

There are a few counts of this clone. This sequence joins TRBV5-1 and TRBJ2-2, with 11 bases fitting TRBD1. J was trimmed by 7 bases and V by 5 bases; bases with no gene match: 7. The germline V gene encodes CDR1 SGHRS and CDR2 YFSETQ. CDR3 length equals 15 residues. The CDR3 coding sequence is TGCGCCAGCAGAGGACAGGGGGCGTCAAACGGGGAGCTGTTTTTT. Protein product: CASRGQGASNGELFF.

The J gene is TRBJ2-1, the V gene TRBV7-9, with 7 bases matching TRBD2. The CDR3 runs 14 residues. Germline-derived CDR1 and CDR2 are SEHNR and FQNEAQ (reference sequence). V gave up 5 bases and J gave up 9 bases; unmatched junction bases: 10. The CDR3 spells CASSRSGTIVEQFF. As DNA, the CDR3 is TGTGCCAGCAGCAGATCCGGGACTATCGTTGAGCAGTTCTTC.

This chain joins TRBV5-1 and TRBJ2-5, with 11 bases identical to TRBD2. Germline V gives CDR1 SGHRS, CDR2 YFSETQ. Losses at the gene ends were 4 bases for V and 2 bases for J; bases not matched to a gene: 10. This CDR3 comprises 17 residues. CDR3 protein: CASSAIGLAGAQETQYF. The CDR3 coding sequence is TGCGCCAGCAGCGCCATCGGACTAGCGGGCGCACAAGAGACCCAGTACTTC.

The rearrangement uses TRBV2 and TRBJ2-3; the D gene is possibly TRBD2 (5 bases). The germline V gene has CDR1 SNHLY and CDR2 FYNNEI. Deletions cut 7 bases from V and 0 bases from J, with 14 bases between. This CDR3 region has 15 residues. CDR3 sequence reads: CASNPDRGSTDTQYF. CDR3 nucleotide sequence: TGTGCCAGCAACCCAGATCGGGGAAGCACAGATACGCAGTATTTT.

The chain combines TRBV4-1 with TRBJ2-3, with D perhaps matching TRBD1 or TRBD2 (6 bases each). The V and J ends lost 1 base and 0 bases respectively, with 14 bases between them. The V gene's germline CDR1 is MGHRA and CDR2 YSYEKL. The CDR3 sequence is 17 residues long. The CDR3 sequence: CASSQGLLGGSTDTQYF. The CDR3 DNA reads as TGCGCCAGCAGCCAAGGTTTATTGGGGGGCAGCACAGATACGCAGTATTTT.

The chain uses TRBV30 and TRBJ2-6; weak D call: TRBD1 (5 bases). The CDR3 has 13 residues. Germline V gene data show CDR1 as GTSNPN and CDR2 as SVGIG (reference sequence). V lost 5 bases to trimming and J lost 0 bases, with 5 bases between them. CDR3 region: CAWDSSGANVLTF. The CDR3 DNA reads as TGTGCCTGGGACAGCTCTGGGGCCAACGTCCTGACTTTC.

Worth noting for this clone: The junction does not match germline at one end; this may be a read error. The chain employs TRBV7-7 and TRBJ2-1; D unresolved. Germline CDR1 is SSHAT and CDR2 is FNYEAQ (reference sequence). The CDR3 spans 13 residues. CDR3 sequence: CASSPGRDNEQFF. CDR3 nucleotides: TGTGCTAGCAGCCCGGGCAGAGACAATGAGCAGTTCTTC.

This clone came up a few times. J is TRBJ2-5 and V is TRBV18; D gene uncertain. V was shortened by 1 base and J by 7 bases, with 13 bases between the two germline ends. The CDR3 contains 14 residues. The germline V gene has CDR1 KGHSH and CDR2 LQKENI. CDR3 amino acids: CASSPQTQLGTQYF. For the CDR3, the DNA is TGTGCCAGCTCACCACAGACCCAATTAGGGACCCAGTACTTC.

V usage is TRBV6-5 and J usage is TRBJ1-3, with D perhaps TRBD1 (5 bases). Per the germline V gene, CDR1 is MNHEY and CDR2 is SVGAGI. This CDR3 is built from 15 residues. V was pared by 0 bases and J by 7 bases, with 13 bases between. The CDR3 sequence: CASSYSGTYLNTIYF. CDR3 bases: TGTGCCAGCAGTTACTCCGGGACCTATCTCAACACCATATATTTT.

This chain uses TRBV7-3 with TRBJ2-1, with 10 bases lining up with TRBD1. Germline assignment: CDR1 SGHTA and CDR2 FQGTGA. This CDR3 is built from 16 residues. J was trimmed by 4 bases and V by 5 bases; bases with no gene match: 8. CDR3 DNA: TGTGCCAGCAGCCTAATCCCGGGACAGGGGTACAATGAGCAGTTCTTC. Its translation: CASSLIPGQGYNEQFF.

The chain is built from TRBV7-8 and TRBJ2-5; TRBD2 matches 7 bases. Germline CDR1 reads SGHVS; CDR2 reads FQNEAQ. V dropped 5 bases and J dropped 5; count of bases not matched to a gene: 14. This CDR3 spans 16 amino acids. The CDR3 DNA is TGTGCCAGCAGCGCCGACTTGACTAGGCGGGAGGAGACCCAGTACTTC. Translation: CASSADLTRREETQYF.

This sequence joins TRBV19 and TRBJ2-7; the D call may be TRBD1 or TRBD2 (5 bases each). Trimming cost V 5 bases and J 7 bases, with 18 bases left between them. Germline assignment: CDR1 LNHDA and CDR2 SQIVND (reference sequence). The CDR3 runs to 14 residues. The CDR3 loop is CASSLGTPPREQYF. The CDR3 region has the DNA TGTGCCAGTAGTCTCGGGACCCCTCCACGTGAGCAGTACTTC.

The chain couples TRBV7-8 to TRBJ1-2, with D possibly TRBD1 on 6 matching bases. The CDR3 contains 14 residues. V was clipped by 1 base and J by 4 bases, with 10 bases between them. Germline V gene lookup returns CDR1 SGHVS and CDR2 FQNEAQ. The CDR3 bases are TGTGCCAGCAGCTTAGACAGGGCAAGCTATGGCTACACCTTC. Translated, it gives CASSLDRASYGYTF.

This clone was counted a few times. The chain carries TRBV9 and TRBJ1-2; D is unresolved. CDR3 length: 11 amino acids. Germline V gene data show CDR1 as SGDLS and CDR2 as YYNGEE. Trimming shortened V by 7 bases and J by 1 base, and 5 bases separated the two germline ends. The DNA of the CDR3 is TGTGCCAGCGGCCGTAACTATGGCTACACCTTC. Translating it yields CASGRNYGYTF.

V is TRBV30 and J is TRBJ1-1; TRBD1 might be the D (5 bases). The CDR3 spans 14 residues. CDR1 GTSNPN and CDR2 SVGIG come from the germline V gene (reference sequence). Deletions cut 5 bases from V and 6 bases from J, with 19 bases between. In nucleotides, the CDR3 is TGTGCCTGGGGGAAGGGACCTCTGGTCCCTGAAGCTTTCTTT. Encoded protein: CAWGKGPLVPEAFF.

In its sample, this clone was seen a few times. The V gene is TRBV28, the J gene TRBJ1-2; possible D gene TRBD1, 5 bases. Trimming pared 7 bases from V and 0 bases from J, leaving 12 bases between. Germline V gene data show CDR1 as MDHEN and CDR2 as SYDVKM. CDR3 length equals 14 residues. CDR3 amino acids: CASNRGRSNYGYTF. The DNA of the CDR3 is TGTGCCAGCAATAGGGGCAGGTCTAACTATGGCTACACCTTC.

The chain uses TRBV19 and TRBJ2-1, with a tentative D call TRBD2 (7 bases). The CDR3 extends over 14 amino acids. The V gene lost 6 bases and the J gene lost 3 bases, with 12 bases spanning the gap. In germline, CDR1 is LNHDA, CDR2 SQIVND (reference sequence). CDR3 residues: CASSRGGFYNEQFF. CDR3 sequence (DNA): TGTGCCAGTAGCCGCGGGGGCTTCTACAATGAGCAGTTCTTC.

The sample holds a few counts of this clone. The CDR3 region is CASIWDRDYNEQFF. The DNA of the CDR3 is TGTGCCAGCATTTGGGACAGGGATTACAATGAGCAGTTCTTC. V usage is TRBV2 and J usage is TRBJ2-1; 9 bases fit TRBD1. V trimming: 7 bases; J trimming: 4 bases; junction bases outside the gene matches: 5. The CDR3 runs 14 residues. CDR1 is SNHLY and CDR2 is FYNNEI in the germline V gene. Combining the CDR3 with reference TRBV2 and TRBJ2-1 gives the whole variable domain EPEVTQTPSHQVTQMGQEVILRCVPISNHLYFYWYRQILGQKVEFLVSFYNNEISEKSEIFDDQFSVERPDGSNFTLKIRSTKLEDSAMYFCASIWDRDYNEQFFGPGTRLTVL.

The chain joins TRBV3-1 (or the pseudogene TRBV3-2) to TRBJ1-3; 8 nucleotides align to TRBD1. The germline V gene has CDR1 LGHDT and CDR2 YNNKEL (reference sequence). This CDR3 has 17 residues. V was clipped by 4 bases and J by 3 bases; unmatched bases: 11. The CDR3 region has the DNA TGTGCCAGCAGCCTATCCTCCCAACAGGGGGTTGGAAACACCATATATTTT. The encoded protein is CASSLSSQQGVGNTIYF.

The sample holds a few counts of this clone. The rearrangement joins TRBV7-9 to TRBJ2-1; weak D call: TRBD2 (6 bases). The CDR3 totals 13 residues. Germline V CDR1 and CDR2: SEHNR, FQNEAQ (reference sequence). V lost 2 bases to trimming and J lost 6 bases, with 8 bases between them. CDR3 DNA: TGTGCCAGCAGCTTATGGGGACTCAATGAGCAGTTCTTC. Translation: CASSLWGLNEQFF. The full variable domain, its missing parts supplied by reference TRBV7-9 and TRBJ2-1, is DTGVSQNPRHKITKRGQNVTFRCDPISEHNRLYWYRQTLGQGPEFLTYFQNEAQLEKSRLLSDRFSAERPKGSFSTLEIQRTEQGDSAMYLCASSLWGLNEQFFGPGTRLTVL.